This is a list of T cell receptor beta chains from one sample in a study of T cell responses to AZD1222 COVID-19 vaccine. Some clones are missing from TCRdb's copy, which holds only in-frame ones; the method was immunoSEQ multiplex PCR. Seen here are about 140,000 clones, 80% to 95% observed once, and the top ten hold 3% to 4%. Sequenced here: peripheral blood, sampled 28 days after the second AZD1222 dose. These receptors were taken from an adult who received the AZD1222 COVID-19 vaccine. Both conserved end residues are part of each CDR3. A D gene is named only where the DNA matches it firmly.

j_call | v_call | d_call | cdr3_nt | cdr3_aa
TRBJ2-3 | TRBV4-2 | TRBD2 | TGTGCCAGCAGCCAAGGGGCTAGCGGGAGGTTAACAGATACGCAGTATTTT | CASSQGASGRLTDTQYF
TRBJ2-7 | TRBV4-3 | TRBD2 | TGCGCCAGCAGCCAACAAGGACTAGCGGGGTACGAGCAGTACTTC | CASSQQGLAGYEQYF
TRBJ1-5 | TRBV2 | NA | TGTGCCAGCAGTGAACCGGGATATAGCAATCAGCCCCAGCATTTT | CASSEPGYSNQPQHF
TRBJ2-7 | TRBV30 | NA | TGTGCCTGGAGCGCAGACAGAAGCTCCTACGAGCAGTACTTC | CAWSADRSSYEQYF
TRBJ1-1 | TRBV9 | NA | TGTGCCAGCAGCGTAGGAATGAACACTGAAGCTTTCTTT | CASSVGMNTEAFF
TRBJ1-2 | TRBV6-5 | NA | TGTGCCAGCTTGCCGGGAAACTATGGCTACACCTTC | CASLPGNYGYTF
TRBJ2-3 | TRBV9 | NA | TGTGCCAGCAGCGTCGGAGCGGACCGCACAGATACGCAGTATTTT | CASSVGADRTDTQYF
TRBJ2-3 | TRBV6-5 | TRBD1 | TGTGCCAGCAGTCGCCGGGACAGGGGACCAGATACGCAGTATTTT | CASSRRDRGPDTQYF
TRBJ1-3 | TRBV5-3 | NA | TGTGCCAGAAGCTTGGTGTCACAGCTGAGAGGAAACACCATATATTTT | CARSLVSQLRGNTIYF
TRBJ1-1 | TRBV19 | TRBD1 | TGTGCCAGTAGTCCCTTAGTACAGGGGGTGAACACTGAAGCTTTCTTT | CASSPLVQGVNTEAFF
TRBJ1-1 | TRBV9 | TRBD1 | TGTGCCAGCAGCGTAGGGACAGGGGTGACTGAAGCTTTCTTT | CASSVGTGVTEAFF
TRBJ2-7 | TRBV6-5 | NA | TGTGCCAGCAGTAGTGGAGGGAGTTGGTACGAGCAGTACTTC | CASSSGGSWYEQYF
TRBJ2-1 | TRBV7-9 | NA | TGTGCCAGCAGCCCCGGGGTTAAAGAGCAGTTCTTC | CASSPGVKEQFF
TRBJ2-5 | TRBV12-5 | NA | TGTGCTAGTGGTTTGAGTGCGAGACGTCAGTACTTC | CASGLSARRQYF
TRBJ2-3 | TRBV5-1 | NA | TGCGCCAGCAGCTTGGAAGGGACTCGTACCGGAGATACGCAGTATTTT | CASSLEGTRTGDTQYF
TRBJ2-1 | TRBV5-4 | TRBD2 | TGTGCCAGCAGCCCGGGACTAGCGGGAGCGTTTGAGCAGTTCTTC | CASSPGLAGAFEQFF
TRBJ1-1 | TRBV29-1 | NA | TGCAGCGTTGACCTGGGGGGGTTGGGCACTGAAGCTTTCTTT | CSVDLGGLGTEAFF
TRBJ1-6 | TRBV28 | NA | TGTGCCAGCAGTGGGATCGATTCACCCCTCCACTTT | CASSGIDSPLHF
TRBJ2-3 | TRBV29-1 | NA | TGCAGCGTTGAAGAGGGCACAGATACGCAGTATTTT | CSVEEGTDTQYF
TRBJ2-2 | TRBV6-5 | NA | TGTGCCAGCAGGGATGACTACACCGGGGAGCTGTTTTTT | CASRDDYTGELFF
TRBJ1-5 | TRBV9 | NA | TGTGCCAGCAGCGTAGCGGACACAAATCAGCCCCAGCATTTT | CASSVADTNQPQHF
TRBJ1-6 | TRBV27 | NA | TGTGCCAGCAGTTTATCGGCGGGGGGCAGAACGCGATCACCCCTCCACTTT | CASSLSAGGRTRSPLHF
TRBJ2-1 | TRBV7-9 | TRBD1 | TGTGCCAGCAGCTTATTCCAACAGGGGAAAATCAAGCAGTTCTTC | CASSLFQQGKIKQFF
TRBJ1-2 | TRBV18 | NA | TGTGCCAGCTCACCCTCAGGGTTTCACTATGGCTACACCTTC | CASSPSGFHYGYTF
TRBJ1-1 | TRBV5-1 | NA | TGCGCCAGCAGCGGGGCGGAAGCGGAAGCTTTCTTT | CASSGAEAEAFF
TRBJ1-2 | TRBV9 | TRBD1 | TGTGCCAGCAGCGTAGAGAACAGGGGCCTCTATGGCTACACCTTC | CASSVENRGLYGYTF
TRBJ1-1 | TRBV18 | NA | TGTGCCAGCTCACCACGAAGGGAGAGGAACACTGAAGCTTTCTTT | CASSPRRERNTEAFF
TRBJ1-6 | TRBV7-2 | TRBD1 | TGTGCCAGCAGCCGGGACAGGGGGTATTCACCCCTCCACTTT | CASSRDRGYSPLHF